The 8 T cell receptor beta chains below were found in one sample sequenced in a study of neoadjuvant nivolumab and ipilimumab in lung cancer. Clones were sequenced by immunoSEQ multiplex PCR, and TCRdb holds only the in-frame ones, with some missing. The sample lists more than 15,000 clones, 60% to 80% occurring once. Sequenced material: tumor tissue, taken after neoadjuvant nivolumab, alone or with ipilimumab, at or shortly before surgery. These receptors came from an adult with non-small cell lung cancer.

V usage is TRBV29-1 and J usage is TRBJ2-5; D unclear. The germline V and J ends were trimmed by 6 bases and 5 bases, with 13 bases remaining between them. From germline, CDR1 is SQVTM and CDR2 ANQGSEA. The CDR3 consists of 12 residues. The CDR3 sequence: CSVQQLRETQYF. The CDR3 region has the DNA TGCAGCGTCCAACAGCTACGGGAGACCCAGTACTTC.

The gene calls are TRBV18 and TRBJ1-1, with 8 nucleotides matching TRBD1. Losses at the gene ends were 3 bases for V and 3 bases for J; bases not matched to a gene: 6. Germline CDR1 KGHSH, CDR2 LQKENI. The CDR3 covers 15 residues. In DNA, the CDR3 is TGTGCCAGCTCACCGCGGACAGGGCTGGACACTGAAGCTTTCTTT. It is translated as CASSPRTGLDTEAFF.

This clone was picked up a small number of times. J is TRBJ2-2 and V is TRBV18, with TRBD2 matching 7 bases. The CDR3 covers 16 residues. The V gene's germline CDR1 is KGHSH and CDR2 LQKENI. Unmatched junction bases numbered 3, after V lost 2 bases and J lost 0 bases. The chain's CDR3 is CASSPSGVTNTGELFF. For the CDR3, the DNA is TGTGCCAGCTCACCAAGCGGGGTCACGAACACCGGGGAGCTGTTTTTT.

The rearrangement uses TRBV9 and TRBJ2-5; D gene ambiguous. Germline V lookup: CDR1 SGDLS, CDR2 YYNGEE. The CDR3 has 15 amino acids. V was trimmed by 0 bases and J by 1 base, leaving 10 bases between them. The CDR3 protein is CASSVGVLPQETQYF. The CDR3 DNA is TGTGCCAGCAGCGTAGGAGTACTACCCCAAGAGACCCAGTACTTC.

This clone showed up just a few times. The chain is built from TRBV6-1 and TRBJ1-2, with unresolved D. The V gene's germline CDR1 is MNHNS and CDR2 SASEGT. V lost 0 bases to trimming and J lost 12 bases, with 14 bases between them. This CDR3 is 13 amino acids long. CDR3 nucleotide sequence: TGTGCCAGCAGTGAAGCGTCCGAAACCTCTAACACCTTC. It specifies CASSEASETSNTF.

A few counts support this clone. The rearrangement joins TRBV10-3 to TRBJ2-2; D is ambiguous. Germline lookup yields CDR1 ENHRY and CDR2 SYGVKD. V was trimmed by 0 bases and J by 1 base, leaving 6 bases between them. There are 15 residues in the CDR3. The CDR3 reads CAISESNRNTGELFF. CDR3 DNA: TGTGCCATCAGTGAGTCGAACAGGAACACCGGGGAGCTGTTTTTT.

The chain joins TRBV5-4 to TRBJ2-5; D unresolved. The ends were cut back, 0 bases at V and 2 bases at J, with 17 bases in the middle. Germline CDR1 SGHNT, CDR2 YYREEE (reference sequence). This CDR3 has 17 amino acids. The CDR3 nucleotides read TGTGCCAGCAGCTTGGGTGGCAGAAAAGGAGCTCAAGAGACCCAGTACTTC. Its translation: CASSLGGRKGAQETQYF. Full variable domain (rest looked up from reference TRBV5-4 and TRBJ2-5): ETGVTQSPTHLIKTRGQQVTLRCSSQSGHNTVSWYQQALGQGPQFIFQYYREEENGRGNFPPRFSGLQFPNYSSELNVNALELDDSALYLCASSLGGRKGAQETQYFGPGTRLLVL.

This rearrangement joins TRBV9 to TRBJ1-5; D uncertain. Trimming shortened V by 4 bases and J by 0 bases, and 5 bases separated the two germline ends. Germline CDR1 reads SGDLS; CDR2 reads YYNGEE. This CDR3 comprises 13 residues. Written as DNA, the CDR3 is TGTGCCAGCAGCATTGATAGCAATCAGCCCCAGCATTTT. This translates into CASSIDSNQPQHF.